The next 2 T cell receptor beta chains were all read from a single sample in a study of CD4 T cells in relation to SARS-CoV-2 and coronaviruses. Generated by immunoSEQ multiplex PCR, the TCRdb table keeps only in-frame clones and is missing some. The sample lists around 9,700 clones, roughly 81% occurring once. The unexposed donors gave CD4+ T cells in about 2011-2018, prior to COVID-19. The cells were cultured for about ten days before CD4+ T cells were isolated. No antigens are known for them. Sequencing was carried out using CD4+ T cells from PBMCs, cultured in vitro. The receptors come from a human donor in good health.

The V call is TRBV5-1, the J call TRBJ2-2; 11 positions match TRBD2. The V and J ends lost 4 bases and 7 bases, in that order; junction bases with no gene match: 6. The V gene's germline CDR1 is SGHRS and CDR2 YFSETQ. This CDR3 is 15 amino acids long. The DNA of the CDR3 is TGCGCCAGCAGCACCGTAGCGGGAGGGTTCGGGGAGCTGTTTTTT. Residues: CASSTVAGGFGELFF.

The J gene is TRBJ2-7, the V gene TRBV7-2, with a tentative D call TRBD1 (5 bases). CDR1 is SGHTA, CDR2 FQGNSA, per germline. This CDR3 is built from 16 residues. V was pared by 3 bases and J by 0 bases, with 15 bases between. The DNA of the CDR3 is TGTGCCAGCAGCTTTATAGACAGCTGGAGCTCCTACGAGCAGTACTTC. This encodes CASSFIDSWSSYEQYF.